Listed below are T cell receptor beta chains from one sample, sequenced in a study of lymphopenia after photon versus proton radiotherapy. The repertoire was sequenced with immunoSEQ multiplex PCR; TCRdb's copy has only in-frame clones and lacks some. The sample has roughly 150,000 clones, less than 90% seen once. This specimen was peripheral blood, taken from a patient treated with photon-based radiotherapy. The receptor set was obtained from a man in his fifties or sixties with gastric cancer. The CDR3 runs from the conserved cysteine through the conserved F or W. The D gene is left open where the match is weak. Rows give clone size only sometimes, using once, few, many, or a class for an expanded clone.

D: TRBD1; V: TRBV9; J: TRBJ1-1; size: -; CDR3: CASSVDRGTEAFF; DNA: TGTGCCAGCAGCGTAGACAGGGGCACTGAAGCTTTCTTT
D: TRBD2; V: TRBV7-9; J: TRBJ2-7; size: -; CDR3: CASSTGLAGGPLYEQYF; DNA: TGTGCCAGCAGCACGGGACTAGCGGGAGGGCCTCTTTACGAGCAGTACTTC
D: -; V: TRBV7-6; J: TRBJ2-7; size: once; CDR3: CASSFKGQGYEQYF; DNA: TGTGCCAGCAGCTTTAAGGGTCAAGGTTACGAGCAGTACTTC
D: TRBD1; V: TRBV11-3; J: TRBJ1-1; size: -; CDR3: CASSSTRGPNTEAFF; DNA: TGTGCCAGCAGCTCTACCAGGGGGCCGAACACTGAAGCTTTCTTT
D: -; V: TRBV15; J: TRBJ2-7; size: -; CDR3: CATSGTYEQYF; DNA: TGTGCCACCAGCGGGACCTACGAGCAGTACTTC
D: -; V: TRBV5-4; J: TRBJ1-1; size: -; CDR3: CASSRGSVNTEAFF; DNA: TGTGCCAGCAGCCGGGGGTCGGTGAACACTGAAGCTTTCTTT
D: TRBD2; V: TRBV28; J: TRBJ2-1; size: -; CDR3: CASSSSGRLYDEQFF; DNA: TGTGCCAGCTCTAGTAGCGGGAGGTTGTACGATGAGCAGTTCTTC
D: -; V: TRBV7-8; J: TRBJ1-2; size: once; CDR3: CASSPAGGANYGYTF; DNA: TGTGCCAGCAGCCCCGCCGGGGGGGCTAACTATGGCTACACCTTC
D: TRBD1; V: TRBV6-1; J: TRBJ2-7; size: -; CDR3: CANGQGAYEQYF; DNA: TGTGCCAACGGACAGGGGGCCTACGAGCAGTACTTC
D: -; V: TRBV7-9; J: TRBJ2-5; size: once; CDR3: CASSLTAALQETQYF; DNA: TGTGCCAGCAGCTTAACCGCTGCGTTGCAAGAGACCCAGTACTTC
D: -; V: TRBV28; J: TRBJ2-6; size: few; CDR3: CASKGIGTGANVLTF; DNA: TGTGCCAGCAAAGGGATTGGAACTGGGGCCAACGTCCTGACTTTC
D: -; V: TRBV2; J: TRBJ1-2; size: few; CDR3: CASSRDSYGYTF; DNA: TGTGCCAGCAGTCGTGACAGCTATGGCTACACCTTC
D: -; V: TRBV2; J: TRBJ1-3; size: once; CDR3: CASSATGTGNTIYF; DNA: TGTGCCAGCAGCGCCACAGGGACTGGAAACACCATATATTTT
D: -; V: TRBV27; J: TRBJ1-2; size: -; CDR3: CASSFSGRVNPAGYGYTF; DNA: TGTGCCAGCAGTTTTAGTGGCCGAGTAAACCCGGCGGGGTATGGCTACACCTTC
D: -; V: TRBV7-6; J: TRBJ2-5; size: -; CDR3: CASSLNSAFQETQYF; DNA: TGTGCCAGCAGCTTAAACAGTGCGTTCCAAGAGACCCAGTACTTC
D: TRBD1; V: TRBV28; J: TRBJ2-3; size: -; CDR3: CASSFEGASTDTQYF; DNA: TGTGCCAGCAGTTTTGAGGGGGCGAGCACAGATACGCAGTATTTT
D: TRBD1; V: TRBV9; J: TRBJ1-1; size: -; CDR3: CASSVRGDRGTEAFF; DNA: TGTGCCAGCAGCGTAAGGGGGGACAGGGGCACTGAAGCTTTCTTT
D: TRBD2; V: TRBV6-5; J: TRBJ2-7; size: -; CDR3: CASRAGGTIHEQYF; DNA: TGTGCCAGCAGAGCGGGAGGGACAATCCACGAGCAGTACTTC
D: -; V: TRBV6-4; J: TRBJ2-1; size: -; CDR3: CASSVTAVNEQFF; DNA: TGTGCCAGCAGTGTAACGGCCGTCAATGAGCAGTTCTTC
D: -; V: TRBV2; J: TRBJ2-2; size: -; CDR3: CASSVQGTGELFF; DNA: TGTGCCAGCAGTGTACAAGGAACCGGGGAGCTGTTTTTT
D: -; V: TRBV11-3; J: TRBJ2-4; size: -; CDR3: CASSLGGPKNIQYF; DNA: TGTGCCAGCAGCTTAGGGGGGCCCAAAAACATTCAGTACTTC
D: -; V: TRBV4-2; J: TRBJ1-5; size: -; CDR3: CASSQENPDSDSNQPQHF; DNA: TGTGCCAGCAGCCAAGAAAATCCTGACAGCGATAGCAATCAGCCCCAGCATTTT
D: -; V: TRBV5-1; J: TRBJ1-2; size: once; CDR3: CASSLETFSYGYTF; DNA: TGCGCCAGCAGCTTGGAGACGTTTAGCTATGGCTACACCTTC
D: -; V: TRBV28; J: TRBJ1-2; size: -; CDR3: CASNYREGRGYTF; DNA: TGTGCCAGCAATTATCGGGAGGGACGGGGCTACACCTTC
D: -; V: TRBV12-5; J: TRBJ2-1; size: -; CDR3: CASGSRGARSSYNEQFF; DNA: TGTGCTAGTGGTTCCCGCGGGGCGCGCAGCTCCTACAATGAGCAGTTCTTC
D: TRBD2; V: TRBV14; J: TRBJ2-2; size: once; CDR3: CASSQPRLAGVTGELFF; DNA: TGTGCCAGCAGCCAACCGCGACTAGCGGGAGTAACCGGGGAGCTGTTTTTT
D: TRBD1; V: TRBV7-9; J: TRBJ1-3; size: few; CDR3: CASSLQGAGNTIYF; DNA: TGTGCCAGCAGCTTACAGGGGGCTGGAAACACCATATATTTT
D: TRBD2; V: TRBV9; J: TRBJ2-7; size: -; CDR3: CASSGGLAGNEQYF; DNA: TGTGCCAGCAGCGGGGGACTAGCGGGAAACGAGCAGTACTTC
D: TRBD2; V: TRBV7-9; J: TRBJ2-3; size: -; CDR3: CASSPRGASGTDTQYF; DNA: TGTGCCAGCAGCCCCCGAGGAGCGAGCGGGACCGATACGCAGTATTTT
D: TRBD1; V: TRBV6-5; J: TRBJ1-1; size: -; CDR3: CASSTGQMNTEAFF; DNA: TGTGCCAGCAGTACGGGACAGATGAACACTGAAGCTTTCTTT
D: TRBD2; V: TRBV19; J: TRBJ2-3; size: -; CDR3: CASNGLAGRTDTQYF; DNA: TGTGCCAGTAACGGACTAGCGGGAAGAACAGATACGCAGTATTTT
D: TRBD1; V: TRBV27; J: TRBJ1-1; size: -; CDR3: CASSTDRENTEAFF; DNA: TGTGCCAGCAGTACGGACAGGGAGAACACTGAAGCTTTCTTT
D: TRBD2; V: TRBV11-2; J: TRBJ2-2; size: few; CDR3: CASSPSGVSAGELFF; DNA: TGTGCCAGCAGCCCCAGCGGGGTCAGTGCCGGGGAGCTGTTTTTT
D: -; V: TRBV2; J: TRBJ2-5; size: -; CDR3: CASRLSTVPPETQYF; DNA: TGTGCCAGCAGGCTAAGCACAGTACCCCCAGAGACCCAGTACTTC
D: TRBD2; V: TRBV27; J: TRBJ2-3; size: -; CDR3: CASSPRILADGADTQYF; DNA: TGTGCCAGCAGTCCTAGGATACTAGCGGATGGGGCAGATACGCAGTATTTT
D: TRBD1; V: TRBV6-1; J: TRBJ1-5; size: -; CDR3: CASSGTGVVHQPQHF; DNA: TGTGCCAGCAGTGGGACAGGGGTAGTTCATCAGCCCCAGCATTTT
D: TRBD1; V: TRBV19; J: TRBJ2-7; size: -; CDR3: CASSIPGQGLGEQYF; DNA: TGTGCCAGTAGTATACCGGGACAGGGACTTGGGGAGCAGTACTTC
D: -; V: TRBV9; J: TRBJ2-5; size: -; CDR3: CASSVTGREETQYF; DNA: TGTGCCAGCAGCGTGACAGGGAGGGAAGAGACCCAGTACTTC
D: TRBD1; V: TRBV28; J: TRBJ2-7; size: -; CDR3: CATTYPRTGKTYEQYF; DNA: TGTGCCACCACTTATCCCCGGACAGGAAAAACCTACGAGCAGTACTTC
D: TRBD1; V: TRBV28; J: TRBJ1-3; size: -; CDR3: CASSPSGTGDLSGNTIYF; DNA: TGTGCCAGCAGTCCGTCCGGGACAGGGGACCTCTCTGGAAACACCATATATTTT
D: -; V: TRBV5-1; J: TRBJ2-7; size: -; CDR3: CASSLNADEQYF; DNA: TGCGCCAGCAGCTTGAATGCTGACGAGCAGTACTTC
D: -; V: TRBV27; J: TRBJ1-3; size: -; CDR3: CATRSSGNTIYF; DNA: TGTGCCACCCGGAGTTCTGGAAACACCATATATTTT
D: TRBD2; V: TRBV28; J: TRBJ2-7; size: -; CDR3: CASSSEGAGGIYEQYF; DNA: TGTGCCAGCAGTTCAGAGGGGGCGGGAGGGATCTACGAGCAGTACTTC
D: TRBD1; V: TRBV28; J: TRBJ2-7; size: -; CDR3: CASSRTGPYEQYF; DNA: TGTGCCAGCAGCCGGACAGGGCCCTACGAGCAGTACTTC
D: TRBD2; V: TRBV28; J: TRBJ2-7; size: -; CDR3: CASSSLAGVSYEQYF; DNA: TGTGCCAGCAGTTCCCTAGCGGGGGTCTCCTACGAGCAGTACTTC
D: TRBD1; V: TRBV28; J: TRBJ2-7; size: -; CDR3: CASSFPDRGSYEQYF; DNA: TGTGCCAGCAGTTTCCCCGACAGGGGATCCTACGAGCAGTACTTC
D: -; V: TRBV5-6; J: TRBJ1-2; size: -; CDR3: CASSRIGQFRGYGYTF; DNA: TGTGCCAGCAGCCGAATTGGGCAATTCCGCGGGTATGGCTACACCTTC
D: TRBD1; V: TRBV18; J: TRBJ1-3; size: -; CDR3: CASSSQGASLGNTIYF; DNA: TGTGCCAGCTCATCTCAGGGGGCGAGCCTCGGAAACACCATATATTTT
D: -; V: TRBV9; J: TRBJ1-1; size: -; CDR3: CASSEGGGSSTEAFF; DNA: TGTGCCAGCAGCGAGGGGGGAGGAAGCAGCACTGAAGCTTTCTTT
D: -; V: TRBV2; J: TRBJ2-5; size: -; CDR3: CASSEGILETQYF; DNA: TGTGCCAGCAGTGAAGGGATTCTAGAGACCCAGTACTTC
D: TRBD2; V: TRBV5-5; J: TRBJ2-1; size: -; CDR3: CASSSILAGGRSEQFF; DNA: TGTGCCAGCAGCTCGATACTAGCGGGAGGGCGTAGTGAGCAGTTCTTC